The 16 T cell receptor beta chains reported below all come from one sample, sequenced in a study of OX40 agonist ivuxolimab in advanced cancers. Sequencing used immunoSEQ multiplex PCR; TCRdb keeps in-frame clones, though not all of them. The sample includes some 30,000 clones, about 80% of them seen just once. Sequencing used CD4+ or CD8+ T cells sorted from blood, obtained in a trial of the OX40 agonist ivuxolimab. The receptor set was obtained from an adult with an advanced solid tumor such as melanoma, head and neck, liver or kidney cancer.

The genes are TRBV6-5 and TRBJ2-1; tentatively, D is TRBD2 (6 bases). This CDR3 has 14 residues. Trimming stripped 4 bases from V and 8 bases from J, with 15 bases between. Germline V lookup: CDR1 MNHEY, CDR2 SVGAGI. The CDR3 DNA reads TGTGCCAGCAGTTTCGGGGGATGGGGCGATGAGCAGTTCTTC. The encoded protein is CASSFGGWGDEQFF.

With respect to this clone: The same CDR3 can be traced to other DNA sequences in this sample. The chain joins TRBV19 to TRBJ2-1; D is possibly TRBD2 (6 bases). CDR3 length equals 14 residues. Germline V CDR1 and CDR2: LNHDA, SQIVND (reference sequence). Trimming shortened V by 5 bases and J by 3 bases, and 11 bases separated the two germline ends. This chain's CDR3 is CASSSGGDYNEQFF. The DNA for the CDR3 is TGTGCCAGTAGTTCGGGCGGGGACTACAATGAGCAGTTCTTC.

This clone has only a few counts. The chain has TRBV5-6 and TRBJ2-1, with D possibly being TRBD1 (6 bases). Germline CDR1 and CDR2: SGHDT and YYEEEE. CDR3 length equals 16 residues. The ends were cut back, 4 bases at V and 3 bases at J, with 17 bases in the middle. DNA for the CDR3: TGTGCCAGCAGCGATACAGGGACGGGGTACTACAATGAGCAGTTCTTC. Encoded protein: CASSDTGTGYYNEQFF.

This chain joins TRBV29-1 and TRBJ2-3, with TRBD2 identical over 10 bases. The CDR3 consists of 16 residues. The V and J ends lost 4 bases and 2 bases, in that order; junction bases with no gene match: 9. Germline loops: CDR1 SQVTM, CDR2 ANQGSEA. The CDR3 DNA follows: TGCAGCGTTGTCTGGCTAGCGGGAGCCAACACAGATACGCAGTATTTT. Its translation is CSVVWLAGANTDTQYF.

The chain joins TRBV9 to TRBJ2-1; TRBD2 aligns across 9 bases. The CDR3 totals 16 residues. CDR1 SGDLS and CDR2 YYNGEE come from the germline V gene. V trimming: 2 bases; J trimming: 6 bases; junction bases outside the gene matches: 9. The CDR3 DNA reads as TGTGCCAGCAGCGTCTCCGGGACTAGCATCGGCAATGAGCAGTTCTTC. This encodes CASSVSGTSIGNEQFF.

The J gene is TRBJ2-3, the V gene TRBV6-6; D is tentatively TRBD1 or TRBD2 (6 bases each). The germline V gene has CDR1 MNHNY and CDR2 SVGAGI (reference sequence). This CDR3 has 16 amino acids. Between the trimmed V and J ends, which lost 0 bases and 5 bases, there was a span of 15 bases. The CDR3 region has the DNA TGTGCCAGCAGTTACTCGAATCCGGGGGCCAGAGATACGCAGTATTTT. Amino acids: CASSYSNPGARDTQYF.

The chain couples TRBV11-1 to TRBJ2-7; D is possibly TRBD1 (6 bases). The germline CDR1 and CDR2 sequences are SGHAT and FQDESV (reference sequence). V was shortened by 5 bases and J by 0 bases, with 14 bases between the two germline ends. The CDR3 covers 15 residues. The CDR3 protein is CASSRTRTASYEQYF. CDR3 in DNA: TGTGCCAGCAGCCGAACCAGGACAGCCTCCTACGAGCAGTACTTC.

This chain connects TRBV19 to TRBJ2-7; D is unresolved. Germline V lookup: CDR1 LNHDA, CDR2 SQIVND (reference sequence). The germline V and J ends were trimmed by 3 bases and 1 base, with 7 bases remaining between them. The CDR3 loop spans 13 amino acids. CDR3 region: CASSISESYEQYF. The CDR3 DNA reads as TGTGCCAGTAGTATTTCGGAGTCCTACGAGCAGTACTTC.

The chain employs TRBV13 and TRBJ1-2; TRBD1 matches 7 bases. Germline V gene lookup returns CDR1 PRHDT and CDR2 FYEKMQ (reference sequence). Trimming cost V 0 bases and J 7 bases; bases outside gene matches: 8. This CDR3 is 15 amino acids long. The DNA of the CDR3 is TGTGCCAGCAGCTTAGGACAGGGGAGACCGCTTGGCTACACCTTC. Translation gives CASSLGQGRPLGYTF.

V usage is TRBV5-1 and J usage is TRBJ2-1; 9 nucleotides agree with TRBD2. The CDR3 spans 14 residues. Germline V gene sequence: CDR1 SGHRS, CDR2 YFSETQ. V shed 1 base, J shed 7 bases, and the junction held 3 bases outside the gene matches. CDR3 residues: CASSLPSGKNEQFF. CDR3 DNA: TGCGCCAGCAGCTTGCCTAGCGGGAAGAATGAGCAGTTCTTC.

This chain uses TRBV6-5 with TRBJ1-6; no clear D. This CDR3 spans 12 amino acids. V was cut by 4 bases and J by 7 bases, with 5 bases left in between. CDR1 MNHEY and CDR2 SVGAGI come from the germline V gene. The CDR3 DNA reads TGTGCCAGCAGTTTAGGGAATTCACCCCTCCACTTT. Amino acid sequence: CASSLGNSPLHF.

The chain employs TRBV11-2 and TRBJ1-3; the D gene is possibly TRBD1 (5 bases). The CDR3 has 17 residues. Germline V gene data show CDR1 as SGHAT and CDR2 as FQNNGV. The ends were cut back, 6 bases at V and 1 base at J, with 19 bases in the middle. The CDR3 protein is CASRTERVGGSGNTIYF. The CDR3 nucleotides are TGTGCCAGCAGAACCGAGAGGGTGGGGGGTTCTGGAAACACCATATATTTT.

The chain employs TRBV30 and TRBJ1-4, with 8 bases matching TRBD1. The germline V gene has CDR1 GTSNPN and CDR2 SVGIG (reference sequence). This CDR3 region has 13 residues. V shed 2 bases, J shed 8 bases, and the junction held 4 bases outside the gene matches. In DNA form, the CDR3 reads TGTGCCTGGAGTCAGGGGGCGCAGGAAAAACTGTTTTTT. Protein sequence: CAWSQGAQEKLFF.

In this sample, this clone is medium-sized (0.01 to 0.1%). The CDR3 DNA reads TGTGCCAGCAGTGAGTTACTAGCCGAAGCAGATACGCAGTATTTT. This encodes CASSELLAEADTQYF. The chain combines TRBV2 with TRBJ2-3; the D gene is possibly TRBD2 (6 bases). The CDR3 contains 15 residues. The germline gives CDR1 SNHLY, CDR2 FYNNEI. Trimming cost V 3 bases and J 4 bases, with 14 bases left between them.

This chain connects TRBV5-5 to TRBJ2-7; TRBD1 aligns across 9 bases. J gave up 0 bases and V 4 bases, and 5 bases lay outside the gene matches. The CDR3 has 15 amino acids. CDR1 is SGHKS and CDR2 is YYEKEE in the germline V gene (reference sequence). In nucleotides, the CDR3 is TGTGCCAGCAGCGCAGGGACAGGGCTCTCCTACGAGCAGTACTTC. Amino acids: CASSAGTGLSYEQYF.

The chain combines TRBV7-6 with TRBJ2-1; no clear D gene. The length of the CDR3 is 13 residues. Trimming took 2 bases from V and 8 from J, leaving 10 bases between them. CDR1 is SGHVS, CDR2 FNYEAQ, per germline. CDR3: CASSLNVWDEQFF. Here the CDR3 DNA reads TGTGCCAGCAGCTTAAATGTTTGGGATGAGCAGTTCTTC.